This TCR beta chain was captured by sequencing in a study of shared clonotypes between healthy human individuals. As for this clone: The sample has other DNA sequences that encode this CDR3 too.

On sorted subsets, replicate PCRs used approximately 190 ng DNA, or 25,000 to 35,000 T cell genomes. Data came from immunoSEQ multiplex PCR; TCRdb stores just in-frame clones and leaves some out. The sample carries some 2.4 million clones, approximately 93% recorded once. Germline V lookup: CDR1 GTSNPN, CDR2 SVGIG (reference sequence). Deletions cut 2 bases from V and 4 bases from J, with 8 bases between. The CDR3 sequence is 12 residues long. The clonotype originates from a man aged 18 to 35 in good health. Some clones in this sample may be carry-over from other donors' samples. The chain carries TRBV30 and TRBJ1-2, with a tentative D call TRBD1 (5 bases). The specimen sequenced was naive CD4+ T cells from PBMCs. Described subset: CD45RA+ positively selected. For the CDR3, the DNA is TGTGCCTGGAGTACGGGACTCTATGGCTACACCTTC. Translated, it gives CAWSTGLYGYTF.